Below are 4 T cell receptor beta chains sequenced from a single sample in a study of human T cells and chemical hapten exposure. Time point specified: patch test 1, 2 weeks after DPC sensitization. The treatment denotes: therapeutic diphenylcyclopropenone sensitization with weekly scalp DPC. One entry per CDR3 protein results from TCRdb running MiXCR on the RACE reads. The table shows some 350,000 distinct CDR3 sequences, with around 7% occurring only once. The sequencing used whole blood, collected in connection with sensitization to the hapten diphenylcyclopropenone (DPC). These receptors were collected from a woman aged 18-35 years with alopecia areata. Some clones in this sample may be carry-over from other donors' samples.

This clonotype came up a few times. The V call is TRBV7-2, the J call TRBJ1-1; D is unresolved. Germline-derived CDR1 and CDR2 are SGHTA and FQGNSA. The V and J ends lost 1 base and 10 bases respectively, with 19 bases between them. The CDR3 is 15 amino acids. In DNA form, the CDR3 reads TGTGCCAGCAGCTTAGTAGCCACCGACCGTACGGGAGCTTTCTTT. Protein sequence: CASSLVATDRTGAFF.

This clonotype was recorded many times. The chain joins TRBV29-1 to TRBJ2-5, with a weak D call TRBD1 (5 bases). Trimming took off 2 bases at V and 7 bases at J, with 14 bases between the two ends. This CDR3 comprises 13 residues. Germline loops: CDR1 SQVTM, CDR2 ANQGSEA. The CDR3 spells CSVEIGLRGTQYF. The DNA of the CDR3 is TGCAGCGTTGAAATCGGGTTAAGGGGGACCCAGTACTTC. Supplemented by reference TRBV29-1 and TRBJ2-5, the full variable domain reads SAVISQKPSRDICQRGTSLTIQCQVDSQVTMMFWYRQQPGQSLTLIATANQGSEATYESGFVIDKFPISRPNLTFSTLTVSNMSPEDSSIYLCSVEIGLRGTQYFGPGTRLLVL.

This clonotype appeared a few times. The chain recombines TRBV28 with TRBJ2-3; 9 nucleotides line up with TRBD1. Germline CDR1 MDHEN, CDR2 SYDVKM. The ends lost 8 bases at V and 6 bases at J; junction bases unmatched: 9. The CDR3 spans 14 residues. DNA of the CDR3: TGTGCCAGCTGCCACAGGGGGCTGGGGGATACGCAGTATTTT. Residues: CASCHRGLGDTQYF. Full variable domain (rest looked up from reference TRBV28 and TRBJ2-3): DVKVTQSSRYLVKRTGEKVFLECVQDMDHENMFWYRQDPGLGLRLIYFSYDVKMKEKGDIPEGYSVSREKKERFSLILESASTNQTSMYLCASCHRGLGDTQYFGPGTRLTVL.

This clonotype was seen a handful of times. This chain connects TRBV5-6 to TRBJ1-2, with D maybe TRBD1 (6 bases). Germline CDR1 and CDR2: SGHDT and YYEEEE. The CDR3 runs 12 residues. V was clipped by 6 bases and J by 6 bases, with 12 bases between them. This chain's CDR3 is CASIRKGDGYTF. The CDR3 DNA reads TGTGCCAGCATCCGAAAGGGGGATGGCTACACCTTC. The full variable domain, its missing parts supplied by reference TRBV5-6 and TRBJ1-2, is DAGVTQSPTHLIKTRGQQVTLRCSPKSGHDTVSWYQQALGQGPQFIFQYYEEEERQRGNFPDRFSGHQFPNYSSELNVNALLLGDSALYLCASIRKGDGYTFGSGTRLTVV.